This T cell receptor (beta chain) is from a study of cytomegalovirus exposure and HLA in healthy donors. Study context: About 180 million T cells yielded 90 million to 130 million unique TCR beta sequences in earlier analysis.

Regarding the study as a whole: The only immune exposure information that was available was CMV serostatus. The productive fraction for most TCR beta V segments was about 90% or about 30% in an earlier analysis. A later analysis reported that several of the most significant clusters appeared to be linked to common viral pathogens, among them Epstein-Barr virus.

The V end was cut by 1 base, the J end by 1 base, with 10 bases between. Germline-derived CDR1 and CDR2 are KGHSH and LQKENI. There are 15 residues in the CDR3. About this clone itself: What it binds is unknown.

Primers included in the PCR were 60 Vbeta and 13 Jbeta primers. Assay: immunoSEQ multiplex PCR; the TCRdb copy retains only in-frame clones and omits some. The data show 95,000 to 100,000 clones, about 80% seen once. This clonotype was obtained from a female donor in good health and CMV-seropositive. J is TRBJ1-2 and V is TRBV18; possible D gene TRBD1, 6 bases. The material sequenced was PBMCs. The CDR3 protein is CASSPLRQVNYGYTF. CDR3 nucleotide sequence: TGTGCCAGCTCACCACTCCGACAGGTTAACTATGGCTACACCTTC. The entire variable domain, with the rest obtained from reference TRBV18 and TRBJ1-2, is as follows: NAGVMQNPRHLVRRRGQEARLRCSPMKGHSHVYWYRQLPEEGLKFMVYLQKENIIDESGMPKERFSAEFPKEGPSILRIQQVVRGDSAAYFCASSPLRQVNYGYTFGSGTRLTVV.